The clone carrying this T cell receptor (beta chain) was seen only a few times. What it recognizes is unknown. It was RNA transcripts that yielded the amplified TCR beta CDR3 regions. HTBI primers drove first-round RT-PCR of the TCR CDR3. TCRdb re-analysed the multiplex PCR reads in MiXCR, keeping a single row per CDR3 protein. Seen here are some 620,000 distinct CDR3 sequences, around 15% observed once, and the top ten hold approximately 3.9%. Patients aged 18 to 65 with hyperthyroidism were newly diagnosed, with duration under 2 months. Thyroid ultrasound and orbital computed tomography, with clinical symptoms and serum thyroxine and TRAb, informed diagnoses. The J segment lost 3 bases and the V segment lost 3 bases, leaving 6 bases of the junction unmatched. The CDR3 covers 15 residues. Germline V lookup: CDR1 DFQATT, CDR2 SNEGSKA (reference sequence). This record belongs to a study of T cells in Graves' hyperthyroidism and ophthalmopathy. Whole-study findings and limits: Ophthalmopathy cases were set apart from stable hyperthyroidism by a 13 V-J model. Ophthalmopathy onset followed model prediction by a median about 6.5 months.

The chain is built from TRBV20-1 and TRBJ2-1; 9 positions match TRBD2. The sample was blood. The source of this sequence is a woman in her twenties or thirties with Graves' hyperthyroidism. CDR3 DNA: TGCAGTGCTAGGACTGCTAGCGGGAACTACAATGAGCAGTTCTTC. As protein: CSARTASGNYNEQFF.